This is a list of T cell receptor beta chains from one sample in a study of T cell repertoires in cytomegalovirus infection. TCRdb processed the reads anew with MiXCR; each CDR3 protein has one entry. Of 650,000 to 850,000 distinct CDR3 sequences listed, under 35% are singletons. These TCRs are of unknown antigen specificity. Material: cultured CD8+ T cells from PBMCs, obtained from culture after CMV antigen stimulation. The receptors shown here come from a human donor in good health (CMV status not recorded). Some clones in this sample may be carry-over from other donors' samples. Each CDR3 is given with its conserved first and last residue. Each record gives: D gene, CDR3 length, clone size, V gene, J gene, CDR3 DNA, CDR3 protein. A D gene is named only where the DNA matches it firmly. A row's size may be missing; if present it is once, few, many or a size class.

-,14,many,TRBV7-8,TRBJ1-1,TGTGCCAGCAGCTTAGGGGAGAGCAACACTGAAGCTTTCTTT,CASSLGESNTEAFF
TRBD1,17,-,TRBV19,TRBJ1-1,TGTGCCAGTAGGAGGGACAGGGGGCGTTTAGGGGACACTGAAGCTTTCTTT,CASRRDRGRLGDTEAFF
TRBD1,15,many,TRBV7-2,TRBJ2-3,TGTGCCAGCAGCTTAAACCCCAGGGGGACAGATACGCAGTATTTT,CASSLNPRGTDTQYF
TRBD2,14,few,TRBV5-6,TRBJ2-1,TGTGCCAGCAGGGAGCGGGGGGGCTACAATGAGCAGTTCTTC,CASRERGGYNEQFF
TRBD2,14,-,TRBV7-8,TRBJ2-5,TGTGCCAGCAACACAGCGGGGGGGCTTGAGACCCAGTACTTC,CASNTAGGLETQYF
TRBD1,19,few,TRBV14,TRBJ1-2,TGTGCCAGCAGCCAAGACTCCAGGGGGGGACAGCCACTAAACTATGGCTACACCTTC,CASSQDSRGGQPLNYGYTF
TRBD2,14,-,TRBV19,TRBJ2-1,TGTGCCAGTAGTATCGGCGGGGGGAGGGATGAGCAGTTCTTC,CASSIGGGRDEQFF
-,15,-,TRBV3-1,TRBJ2-5,TGTGCCAGCACCTCACTACACAGGGCTCAAGAGACCCAGTACTTC,CASTSLHRAQETQYF
-,12,once,TRBV25-1,TRBJ1-2,TGTGCCAGCAGTGGGGCCACCTATGGCTACACCTTC,CASSGATYGYTF
TRBD1,14,-,TRBV6-5,TRBJ1-2,TGTGCCAGCAGTCAACTTACAGGGGTCTATGGCTACACCTTC,CASSQLTGVYGYTF
-,13,few,TRBV11-2,TRBJ1-1,TGTGCCAGCAGCTTAGATCCGGCCGCTGAAGCTTTCTTT,CASSLDPAAEAFF
-,14,-,TRBV28,TRBJ1-1,TGTGCCAGCAGTTTAATAGAGATGAACACTGAAGCTTTCTTT,CASSLIEMNTEAFF
-,15,few,TRBV27,TRBJ1-5,TGTGCCAGCAGTTTTTTGGCGGACAGCAATCAGCCCCAGCATTTT,CASSFLADSNQPQHF
-,13,-,TRBV25-1,TRBJ1-2,TGTGCCAGCAGCCAGGGGTTGTACTATGGCTACACCTTC,CASSQGLYYGYTF
-,15,many,TRBV7-2,TRBJ2-5,TGTGCCAGCAGCCTTTCGCCAAGGCCGGGAGAGACCCAGTACTTC,CASSLSPRPGETQYF
TRBD1,17,once,TRBV27,TRBJ1-2,TGTGCCAGCAGTGGAGGGACAGGGGGCAACCCTTATGCGGGCTACACCTTC,CASSGGTGGNPYAGYTF
TRBD1,14,-,TRBV6-6,TRBJ2-5,TGTGCCAGCAGTCCGGGACAGAGAAAAGAGACCCAGTACTTC,CASSPGQRKETQYF
-,18,-,TRBV7-9,TRBJ1-4,TGTGCCAGCAGCTCGAACAACAGGGCTCCCGCAACTAATGAAAAACTGTTTTTT,CASSSNNRAPATNEKLFF
TRBD1,15,-,TRBV4-2,TRBJ1-5,TGTGCCAGCAGCCAGTACAGGGGCGGCAATCAGCCCCAGCATTTT,CASSQYRGGNQPQHF
TRBD1,15,-,TRBV4-3,TRBJ1-4,TGCGCCAGCAGCCAAATCGGACAGGGGGACGAAAAACTGTTTTTT,CASSQIGQGDEKLFF
TRBD1,12,-,TRBV19,TRBJ2-2,TGTGCCAGTAGTATTTTGACAGGGTACCTGTTTTTT,CASSILTGYLFF
-,13,many,TRBV7-9,TRBJ1-1,TGTGCCAGCAGCTTAGGCGGGACGCCTGAGATTTTCTTT,CASSLGGTPEIFF
-,18,-,TRBV18,TRBJ2-2,TGTGCCAGCTCACCACGGGAGGAACAGGGAGCTTTCACCGGGGAGCTGTTTTTT,CASSPREEQGAFTGELFF
-,13,-,TRBV11-2,TRBJ1-2,TGTGCCAGCAGCCCTCGGGCCCTCGAAGGCTACACCTTC,CASSPRALEGYTF
-,13,many,TRBV7-9,TRBJ1-1,TGTGCCAGCAAAAAGGGGGGAGACACTGAAGCTTTCTTT,CASKKGGDTEAFF
TRBD1,15,few,TRBV7-9,TRBJ1-4,TGTGCCAGCAGCCTCAGGACAGGTGTTAATGAAAAACTGTTTTTT,CASSLRTGVNEKLFF
-,15,few,TRBV7-9,TRBJ1-1,TGTGCCAGCAGCTCCGCCGGCAGGGGACCCACTGAAGCTTTCTTT,CASSSAGRGPTEAFF
-,16,many,TRBV5-1,TRBJ2-7,TGCGCCAGCAGCCCTCGACCGAGCGGGCTCTCCTACGAGCAGTACTTC,CASSPRPSGLSYEQYF
TRBD1,16,-,TRBV27,TRBJ2-2,TGTGCCGCCGGACAGGGGTTTTTGCCGAACACCGGGGAGCTGTTTTTT,CAAGQGFLPNTGELFF
-,14,few,TRBV6-1,TRBJ1-5,TGTGCCAGCACCCAGGACGGGGGTAGTCAGCCCCAGCATTTT,CASTQDGGSQPQHF
TRBD1,13,many,TRBV12-3/TRBV12-4,TRBJ2-1,TGTGCCAGCAGTCAGGGGGAAAGCGATGAGCAGTTCTTC,CASSQGESDEQFF
-,14,-,TRBV11-2,TRBJ2-5,TGTGCCAGCAGCGGCTATCGCGGCCAAGAGACCCAGTACTTC,CASSGYRGQETQYF
TRBD2,15,many,TRBV7-6,TRBJ2-1,TGTGCCAGCAGCGTGGGACTAGCGGTCTACAATGAGCAGTTCTTC,CASSVGLAVYNEQFF
TRBD1,18,-,TRBV4-1,TRBJ2-1,TGCGCCAGCAGCCAACGTATTCCGCGACAGGGAAGTCTGAATGAGCAGTTCTTC,CASSQRIPRQGSLNEQFF
TRBD1,14,few,TRBV11-2,TRBJ2-1,TGTGCCAGCAGCTTAGGTGAGGGGGCCCATGAGCAGTTCTTC,CASSLGEGAHEQFF
-,15,many,TRBV4-3,TRBJ2-1,TGCGCCAGCAGCCAAGAGGCGGGGATCTACAATGAGCAGTTCTTC,CASSQEAGIYNEQFF
TRBD1,16,few,TRBV12-3/TRBV12-4,TRBJ2-5,TGTGCCAGCACTTTTGACCCCGGGACAGGGCGGGAGACCCAGTACTTC,CASTFDPGTGRETQYF
-,16,few,TRBV7-8,TRBJ1-1,TGTGCCAGCAGCCCAGCGGTGGGAGGGTGGGCCACTGAAGCTTTCTTT,CASSPAVGGWATEAFF
-,13,-,TRBV28,TRBJ2-1,TGTGCCAGCACTCTGGGGGGGGGCGATGAGCAGTTCTTC,CASTLGGGDEQFF
TRBD1,16,many,TRBV7-6,TRBJ2-2,TGTGCCAGCAGGGGGAAGACAGGGGTTACGACCGGGGAGCTGTTTTTT,CASRGKTGVTTGELFF
-,15,-,TRBV19,TRBJ2-5,TGTGCCAGTGGAGGCCGAACCACGAAACAAGAGACCCAGTACTTC,CASGGRTTKQETQYF
-,14,many,TRBV7-2,TRBJ1-1,TGTGCCAGCAGACCCGACAAGGGCTACCCTGAAGCTTTCTTT,CASRPDKGYPEAFF
-,15,many,TRBV7-6,TRBJ2-7,TGTGCCAGCAGCTTAGCCTCAGGACGGACCTACGAGCAGTACTTC,CASSLASGRTYEQYF
-,14,few,TRBV6-6,TRBJ2-3,TGTGCCAGCTCGGAAGCAAGGGTGATAGATACGCAGTATTTT,CASSEARVIDTQYF
TRBD2,17,few,TRBV11-3,TRBJ2-2,TGTGCCAGCAGCTTAGCCCCCCGGGGGGGATTCACCGGGGAGCTGTTTTTT,CASSLAPRGGFTGELFF
-,12,-,TRBV6-1,TRBJ1-1,TGTGCCAGCACAGAGGGGCCAGCTGAAGCTTTCTTT,CASTEGPAEAFF
TRBD1,15,few,TRBV2,TRBJ1-2,TGTGCCAGCAGTGAACGGGACAGGGGCCGGTATGGCTACACCTTC,CASSERDRGRYGYTF
TRBD1,16,-,TRBV19,TRBJ2-2,TGTGCCAGCGGACAGGAGTTGCTAAGGAACACCGGGGAGCTGTTTTTT,CASGQELLRNTGELFF
-,16,few,TRBV6-2/TRBV6-3,TRBJ1-5,TGTGCCAGCAGTTACTCTTGGGGGGGGCCCAATCAGCCCCAGCATTTT,CASSYSWGGPNQPQHF
-,17,-,TRBV7-2,TRBJ2-3,TGTGCCAGCAGCTTAGTCGGAAGACTAGGGGATTTCGATACGCAGTATTTT,CASSLVGRLGDFDTQYF
TRBD1,15,many,TRBV5-6,TRBJ1-4,TGTGCCAGCAGCCGGCCGGGACAGGGAAATGAAAAACTGTTTTTT,CASSRPGQGNEKLFF
-,16,-,TRBV6-1,TRBJ1-6,TGTGCCAGCAGGGCGGGACTAGTACAGAGAAATTCACCCCTCCACTTT,CASRAGLVQRNSPLHF
-,15,-,TRBV28,TRBJ1-2,TGTGCCAGCAGTTTTGGACAACCCTATAACTATGGCTACACCTTC,CASSFGQPYNYGYTF
-,15,-,TRBV6-5,TRBJ1-2,TGTGCCAGCAGTTACGCCCAGGGACCGAAGCTAGGCTACACCTTC,CASSYAQGPKLGYTF
TRBD1,16,-,TRBV7-9,TRBJ2-5,TGTGCCAGCAGCTTACCTGGGACAGATATACAAGAGACCCAGTACTTC,CASSLPGTDIQETQYF
-,13,few,TRBV7-6,TRBJ1-2,TGTGCCAGCAGCTTATATTACAACTATGGCTACACCTTC,CASSLYYNYGYTF
TRBD1,14,-,TRBV6-6,TRBJ1-1,TGTGCCAGCAGCGGGGACAGCCTGAACACTGAAGCTTTCTTT,CASSGDSLNTEAFF
-,13,many,TRBV12-3/TRBV12-4,TRBJ1-1,TGTGCCAGCAGCCCCTCAATGAACACTGAAGCTTTCTTT,CASSPSMNTEAFF